A single TCR beta chain is shown here with its context. Bulk bone marrow was analyzed without sorting T-cell subsets. This entry comes from a study of hypomethylating agent response in myelodysplastic syndrome. The overall study: Roughly five patients were non-responders, while about six showed complete response or hematologic improvement.

Germline V gene data show CDR1 as SGDLS and CDR2 as YYNGEE. V lost 3 bases and J lost 5; bases outside the gene matches: 6. The length of the CDR3 is 15 residues. Method: immunoSEQ multiplex PCR; TCRdb's copy keeps in-frame clones and lacks some. The data show approximately 4,200 clones, over 75% seen once. The sequence came from a human donor with myelodysplastic syndrome. The sequenced sample was bone marrow, obtained before or after starting hypomethylating agent treatment for myelodysplastic syndrome (not recorded which). The chain couples TRBV9 to TRBJ2-2, with TRBD2 matching over 8 bases. CDR3 protein: CASSGPGGFTGELFF. In nucleotides, the CDR3 is TGTGCCAGCAGCGGACCGGGAGGGTTTACCGGGGAGCTGTTTTTT. Full variable domain (outside the CDR3, taken from reference TRBV9 and TRBJ2-2): DSGVTQTPKHLITATGQRVTLRCSPRSGDLSVYWYQQSLDQGLQFLIQYYNGEERAKGNILERFSAQQFPDLHSELNLSSLELGDSALYFCASSGPGGFTGELFFGEGSRLTVL.